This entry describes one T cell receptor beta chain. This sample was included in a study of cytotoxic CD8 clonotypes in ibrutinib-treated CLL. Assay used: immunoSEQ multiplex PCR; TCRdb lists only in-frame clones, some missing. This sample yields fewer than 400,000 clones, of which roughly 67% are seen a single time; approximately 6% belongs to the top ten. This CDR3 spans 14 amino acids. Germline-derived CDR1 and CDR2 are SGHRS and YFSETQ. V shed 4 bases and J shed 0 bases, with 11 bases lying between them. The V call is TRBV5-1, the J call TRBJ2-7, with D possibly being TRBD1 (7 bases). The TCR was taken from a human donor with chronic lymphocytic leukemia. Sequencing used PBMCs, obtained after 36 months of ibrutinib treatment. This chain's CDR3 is CASSPEGASYEQYF. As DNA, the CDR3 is TGCGCCAGCAGCCCGGAGGGGGCCTCCTACGAGCAGTACTTC.